These 2 T cell receptor beta chains were all obtained from the same sample, sequenced in a study of T cell responses to AZD1222 COVID-19 vaccine. Only in-frame clones appear in the TCRdb table, and some are missing; sequencing was by immunoSEQ multiplex PCR. This table holds around 140,000 clones, about 90% found once. This sample comprised peripheral blood, obtained 28 days after the second AZD1222 dose. These receptors were collected from an adult who received the AZD1222 COVID-19 vaccine.

The rearrangement links TRBV3-1 (or the pseudogene TRBV3-2) to TRBJ1-1; no clear D. Trimming left V 4 bases short and J 5 bases short, with 11 bases between. Germline CDR1 LGHDT, CDR2 YNNKEL (reference sequence). The CDR3 consists of 13 residues. The CDR3: CASSRTEGTEAFF. The CDR3 DNA sequence: TGTGCCAGCAGCCGCACGGAAGGGACTGAAGCTTTCTTT.

The chain employs TRBV28 and TRBJ2-5; tentatively, D is TRBD1 or TRBD2 (5 bases each). V was trimmed by 4 bases and J by 0 bases, leaving 18 bases between them. Germline assignment: CDR1 MDHEN and CDR2 SYDVKM. There are 17 residues in the CDR3. This CDR3 reads CASSYGGHRGYQETQYF. In DNA form, the CDR3 reads TGTGCCAGCAGTTATGGAGGACACCGGGGCTACCAAGAGACCCAGTACTTC.